This TCR beta chain was identified during a study of T cell responses to AZD1222 COVID-19 vaccine. About the study: Analyses pooled second doses at about 4 or about 12 weeks.

Findings and limits, study-wide: CD4 TCRs linked to vaccination spanned spike, dominating at 160-218 and 743-854.

CDR1 and CDR2 (germline): GTSNPN, SVGIG (reference sequence). Trimming pared 4 bases from V and 3 bases from J, leaving 18 bases between. The CDR3 loop spans 16 amino acids. A note on this clone: The antigen remains undetermined.

Repertoires were generated with immunoSEQ multiplex PCR, while TCRdb's copy carries only in-frame clones and drops some. The table lists 100,000 to 120,000 clones, roughly four fifths of them singletons, with 4% to 5% in the top ten. V usage is TRBV30 and J usage is TRBJ2-2; tentative D call: TRBD2 (6 bases). The clonotype was recovered from an adult in good health. The source material was peripheral blood, sampled on day 0 of AZD1222 vaccination. In nucleotides, the CDR3 is TGTGCCTGGAAGAGACGAGCGGGCGGGGACACCGGGGAGCTGTTTTTT. Its translation: CAWKRRAGGDTGELFF.